This T cell receptor beta chain was recorded in a study of CD8 T cells in Susac syndrome. The germline V gene has CDR1 MNHEY and CDR2 SMNVEV (reference sequence). This CDR3 contains 15 residues. Trimming at V came to 5 bases and at J to 2 bases, leaving 9 bases not matched to a gene. Random hexamers primed reverse transcription of about 0.5 to 1 ug RNA. immunoSEQ multiplex PCR amplified TCR beta CDR3 across 54 Vbeta, 13 Jbeta. Each CDR3 protein is one row after TCRdb ran MiXCR on the immunoSEQ multiplex PCR reads. The sample lists some 76,000 distinct CDR3 sequences, roughly nine tenths seen once, with approximately 0.46% in the top ten. TCR beta from blood CD8+ and CD4+ T cells was sequenced. Control patients had untreated stable or active relapsing-remitting multiple sclerosis by revised McDonald criteria. Negative isolation yielded the CD8+ and CD4+ T cells, while FACS enriched the TEMRA cells.

The chain uses TRBV27 and TRBJ2-7, with TRBD2 identical over 7 bases. This sequence originates from a human donor with multiple sclerosis. The specimen was CD8+ T cells from PBMCs. Here the CDR3 DNA reads TGTGCCAGCAGTCCAGGACTAGACGGGACCTACGAGCAGTACTTC. Protein: CASSPGLDGTYEQYF.